These T cell receptor beta chains were read from a single sample in a study of T cell responses to AZD1222 COVID-19 vaccine. Produced via immunoSEQ multiplex PCR; TCRdb's table is partial and in-frame only. Altogether more than 90,000 clones are present, around 87% being singletons, with the ten largest covering around 9.6%. Here the sequenced sample was peripheral blood, taken 28 days after the second AZD1222 dose. All receptors come from an adult who received the AZD1222 COVID-19 vaccine. The CDR3 runs from the conserved cysteine through the conserved F or W. The order of the fields is D gene, V gene, clone size, J gene, CDR3 protein, CDR3 DNA. A D gene is named only where the DNA matches it firmly. Expanded clones are given a class, and other clones once, few, many or no size at all.

NA,TRBV28,NA,TRBJ2-7,CASSFKSFRLAYEQYF,TGTGCCAGCAGTTTTAAAAGCTTCCGACTAGCCTACGAGCAGTACTTC
NA,TRBV7-2,NA,TRBJ2-3,CASSPLALSTDTQYF,TGTGCCAGCAGCCCCCTAGCGCTTAGCACAGATACGCAGTATTTT
NA,TRBV3-1/TRBV3-2,NA,TRBJ1-6,CASSQVVSPLHF,TGTGCCAGCAGCCAAGTAGTTTCACCCCTCCACTTT
NA,TRBV24-1,NA,TRBJ2-2,CATEPRRGNTGELFF,TGTGCCACCGAACCACGACGGGGGAACACCGGGGAGCTGTTTTTT
NA,TRBV27,NA,TRBJ1-1,CASSTRGSDTEAFF,TGTGCCAGCAGTACCCGGGGCAGCGACACTGAAGCTTTCTTT
TRBD1,TRBV7-8,NA,TRBJ2-1,CASSTPQGANYNEQFF,TGTGCCAGCAGCACTCCCCAGGGGGCAAATTACAATGAGCAGTTCTTC
TRBD2,TRBV27,NA,TRBJ2-2,CASRLAGTGELFF,TGTGCCAGCAGACTAGCGGGGACCGGGGAGCTGTTTTTT
TRBD1,TRBV20-1,NA,TRBJ1-1,CSARMDRVAFF,TGCAGTGCTAGAATGGACAGGGTAGCTTTCTTT
NA,TRBV11-1,NA,TRBJ2-3,CASSLAARPIGSTDTQYF,TGTGCCAGCAGCTTAGCTGCCAGGCCTATAGGGAGCACAGATACGCAGTATTTT
TRBD1,TRBV2,NA,TRBJ1-1,CASRGQALGAFF,TGTGCCAGCAGGGGACAGGCGCTGGGAGCTTTCTTT
TRBD1,TRBV27,NA,TRBJ1-5,CASSLLRTGSQPQHF,TGTGCCAGCAGTTTACTCCGGACAGGGAGTCAGCCCCAGCATTTT
TRBD1,TRBV28,NA,TRBJ2-7,CASSAAGTGAYEQYF,TGTGCCAGCAGTGCTGCCGGGACAGGGGCCTACGAGCAGTACTTC
NA,TRBV6-5,few,TRBJ2-2,CASSSISGELFF,TGTGCCAGCAGTTCCATCTCCGGGGAGCTGTTTTTT
NA,TRBV18,NA,TRBJ1-3,CASSDILTGNTIYF,TGTGCCAGCTCAGATATACTTACTGGAAACACCATATATTTT
TRBD2,TRBV3-1/TRBV3-2,few,TRBJ2-1,CASSPLAGGYNEQFF,TGTGCCAGCAGCCCTCTTGCGGGGGGATACAATGAGCAGTTCTTC
TRBD2,TRBV24-1,NA,TRBJ2-2,CATSRAGRNTGELFF,TGTGCCACCAGTAGAGCGGGACGGAACACCGGGGAGCTGTTTTTT
TRBD1,TRBV7-2,NA,TRBJ1-2,CASSGDRETVGYTF,TGTGCCAGCAGCGGGGACAGGGAGACTGTTGGCTACACCTTC
NA,TRBV27,NA,TRBJ1-1,CASSRGLGTEAFF,TGTGCCAGCAGCAGGGGATTGGGCACTGAAGCTTTCTTT
NA,TRBV4-3,few,TRBJ2-7,CASSQDLTSYEQYF,TGCGCCAGCAGCCAGGACCTCACAAGCTACGAGCAGTACTTC
NA,TRBV6-5,NA,TRBJ2-5,CASSYSGQGQAETQYF,TGTGCCAGCAGTTACTCGGGGCAGGGCCAAGCGGAGACCCAGTACTTC
NA,TRBV28,NA,TRBJ1-4,CASRPDSVREKLFF,TGTGCCAGCAGACCGGACTCGGTACGTGAAAAACTGTTTTTT
NA,TRBV29-1,once,TRBJ2-1,CSVASGTGYNEQFF,TGCAGCGTCGCGTCCGGGACGGGATACAATGAGCAGTTCTTC
NA,TRBV5-6,NA,TRBJ1-5,CASSLGGAIGQPQHF,TGTGCCAGCAGCTTGGGGGGGGCGATTGGCCAGCCCCAGCATTTT
NA,TRBV6-1,NA,TRBJ2-1,CASSESHGNRKFYNEQFF,TGTGCCAGCAGTGAATCGCATGGGAACCGAAAGTTCTACAATGAGCAGTTCTTC
TRBD2,TRBV20-1,NA,TRBJ2-7,CSASGSPGGSIHEQYF,TGCAGTGCTAGTGGATCTCCCGGCGGGAGTATCCACGAGCAGTACTTC
NA,TRBV28,few,TRBJ2-7,CATKARARRRTYEQYF,TGTGCCACCAAAGCTCGGGCGCGAAGGAGGACCTACGAGCAGTACTTC
TRBD1,TRBV10-3,once,TRBJ1-2,CATIKDRGGDLHGYTF,TGTGCCACCATAAAGGACAGGGGTGGAGATTTACATGGCTACACCTTC
NA,TRBV19,NA,TRBJ1-1,CASRAPLRDTEAFF,TGTGCCAGTAGAGCTCCTCTCCGGGACACTGAAGCTTTCTTT
NA,TRBV7-2,NA,TRBJ2-3,CASSLRLSDTQYF,TGTGCCAGCAGCCTAAGACTCTCTGATACGCAGTATTTT
NA,TRBV6-5,NA,TRBJ1-2,CASTRAEYGYTF,TGTGCCAGCACCCGGGCCGAATATGGCTACACCTTC
NA,TRBV19,NA,TRBJ2-2,CASMNGELFF,TGTGCCAGTATGAACGGGGAGCTGTTTTTT
NA,TRBV5-1,once,TRBJ2-1,CASSPGLYNEQFF,TGCGCCAGCAGCCCGGGACTTTACAATGAGCAGTTCTTC
TRBD1,TRBV3-1/TRBV3-2,NA,TRBJ2-5,CASSPGQGVQETQYF,TGTGCCAGCAGCCCGGGACAGGGTGTCCAAGAGACCCAGTACTTC
NA,TRBV5-6,NA,TRBJ1-1,CASSLRQTLNTEAFF,TGTGCCAGCAGCCTAAGACAGACCTTGAACACTGAAGCTTTCTTT
NA,TRBV6-5,once,TRBJ2-3,CASRGGIGTDTQYF,TGTGCCAGCAGGGGTGGGATCGGCACAGATACGCAGTATTTT
TRBD1,TRBV6-1,NA,TRBJ1-2,CASSQLRGQGFSTF,TGTGCCAGCAGTCAACTACGGGGACAGGGCTTCAGTACCTTC
NA,TRBV28,once,TRBJ1-2,CASSSVFGDRYGYTF,TGTGCCAGCAGTTCTGTGTTCGGGGACCGGTATGGCTACACCTTC
NA,TRBV5-5,NA,TRBJ1-5,CASSLAPGPEQPQHF,TGTGCCAGCAGCTTGGCCCCCGGACCGGAGCAGCCCCAGCATTTT
NA,TRBV29-1,NA,TRBJ2-2,CSVVSPGSFTGELFF,TGCAGCGTTGTAAGCCCAGGGTCGTTCACCGGGGAGCTGTTTTTT
NA,TRBV30,NA,TRBJ1-5,CAWSGGAFYQPQHF,TGTGCCTGGAGTGGGGGGGCCTTTTATCAGCCCCAGCATTTT
NA,TRBV6-1,NA,TRBJ1-4,CASSEAGTSREKLFF,TGTGCCAGCAGTGAGGCCGGGACATCACGCGAAAAACTGTTTTTT
TRBD2,TRBV11-2,NA,TRBJ2-3,CASSLDGEGGLVSTDTQYF,TGTGCCAGCAGCTTAGATGGGGAGGGTGGGTTAGTGTCGACAGATACGCAGTATTTT
NA,TRBV27,NA,TRBJ2-3,CASSTTMTKRAQYF,TGTGCCAGCAGTACGACTATGACCAAGCGGGCGCAGTATTTT
NA,TRBV5-5,NA,TRBJ1-2,CASSLEAGYTF,TGTGCCAGCAGCTTGGAGGCCGGCTACACCTTC
TRBD1,TRBV5-1,once,TRBJ1-1,CASSLQGAGTEAFF,TGCGCCAGCAGCTTGCAGGGGGCAGGGACTGAAGCTTTCTTT
TRBD1,TRBV6-6,once,TRBJ1-3,CAIMGGRGRPGNTIYF,TGTGCCATTATGGGGGGAAGGGGGCGACCGGGAAACACCATATATTTT
NA,TRBV3-1/TRBV3-2,once,TRBJ1-5,CASSRNRQVNQPQHF,TGTGCCAGCAGCCGGAACAGACAGGTGAATCAGCCCCAGCATTTT
NA,TRBV7-8,NA,TRBJ1-4,CASSTGQPHNEKLFF,TGTGCCAGCAGCACCGGACAGCCCCATAATGAAAAACTGTTTTTT
TRBD2,TRBV28,NA,TRBJ2-7,CASSKGTSGSYEQYF,TGTGCCAGCAGTAAAGGGACTAGCGGGAGCTACGAGCAGTACTTC
TRBD1,TRBV28,NA,TRBJ2-7,CASSLYRSDRGRFREQYF,TGTGCCAGCAGTTTGTACCGATCGGACAGGGGGCGCTTTCGCGAGCAGTACTTC
TRBD1,TRBV12-3/TRBV12-4,NA,TRBJ1-5,CASRFRGSQPQHF,TGTGCCAGCAGATTCAGGGGGTCTCAGCCCCAGCATTTT